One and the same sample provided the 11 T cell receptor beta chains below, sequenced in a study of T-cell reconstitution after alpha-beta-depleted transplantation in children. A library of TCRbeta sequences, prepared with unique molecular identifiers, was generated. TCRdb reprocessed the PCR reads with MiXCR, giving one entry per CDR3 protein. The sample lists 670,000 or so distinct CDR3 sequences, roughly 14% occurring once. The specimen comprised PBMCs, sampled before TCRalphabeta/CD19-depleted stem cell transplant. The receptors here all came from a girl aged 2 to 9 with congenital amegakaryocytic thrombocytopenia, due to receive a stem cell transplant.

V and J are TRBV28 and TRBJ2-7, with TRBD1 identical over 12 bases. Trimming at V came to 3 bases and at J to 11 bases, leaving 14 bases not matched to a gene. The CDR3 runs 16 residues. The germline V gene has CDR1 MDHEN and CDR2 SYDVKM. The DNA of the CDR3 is TGTGCCAGCAGTTTTCAGACTGTAACCGGGACAGGGGGCGAGTACTTC. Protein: CASSFQTVTGTGGEYF.

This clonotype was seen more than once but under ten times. The CDR3 DNA reads as TGTGCCACCAGCGGCCCTAATACTAGCGGGAGTTTCTCCGAGCAGTACTTC. It specifies CATSGPNTSGSFSEQYF. V gene TRBV15 combines with J gene TRBJ2-7; 11 bases fit TRBD2. The CDR3 spans 17 residues. The V gene's germline CDR1 is LNHNV and CDR2 YYDKDF (reference sequence). After removal of 5 bases from V and 6 bases from J, the junction contained 15 bases not matched to a gene.

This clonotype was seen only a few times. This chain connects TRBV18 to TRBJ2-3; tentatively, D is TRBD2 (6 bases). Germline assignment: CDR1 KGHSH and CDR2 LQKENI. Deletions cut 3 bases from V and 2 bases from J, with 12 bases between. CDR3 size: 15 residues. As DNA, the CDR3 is TGTGCCAGCTCACCGATACGGGAGAACACAGATACGCAGTATTTT. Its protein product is CASSPIRENTDTQYF.

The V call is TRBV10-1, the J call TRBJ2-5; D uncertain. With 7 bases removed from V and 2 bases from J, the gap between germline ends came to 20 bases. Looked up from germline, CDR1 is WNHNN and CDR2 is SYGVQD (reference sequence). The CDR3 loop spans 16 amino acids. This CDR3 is CASNRTVVWGQETQYF. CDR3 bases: TGCGCCAGCAATCGCACAGTTGTGTGGGGACAAGAGACCCAGTACTTC.

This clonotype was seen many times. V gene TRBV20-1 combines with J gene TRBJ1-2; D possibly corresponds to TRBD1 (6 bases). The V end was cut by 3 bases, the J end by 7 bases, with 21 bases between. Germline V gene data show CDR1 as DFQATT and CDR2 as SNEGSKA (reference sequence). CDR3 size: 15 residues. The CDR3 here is CSASVQGNSLGGYTF. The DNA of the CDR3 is TGCAGTGCTAGTGTACAGGGCAATTCTCTGGGTGGCTACACCTTC.

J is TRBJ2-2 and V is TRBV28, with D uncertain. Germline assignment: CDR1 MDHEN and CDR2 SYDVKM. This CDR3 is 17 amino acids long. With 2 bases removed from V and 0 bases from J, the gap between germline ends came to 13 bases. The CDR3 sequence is CASSLGGRRTNTGELFF. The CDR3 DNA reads TGTGCCAGCAGTTTAGGCGGACGCAGGACGAACACCGGGGAGCTGTTTTTT.

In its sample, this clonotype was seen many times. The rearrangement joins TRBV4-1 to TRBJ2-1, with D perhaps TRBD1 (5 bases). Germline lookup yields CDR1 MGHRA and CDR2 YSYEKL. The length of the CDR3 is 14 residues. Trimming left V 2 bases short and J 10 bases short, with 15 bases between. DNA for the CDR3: TGCGCCAGCAGCCAATGGTCCAGGGTGGGGGAGCAGTTCTTC. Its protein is CASSQWSRVGEQFF.

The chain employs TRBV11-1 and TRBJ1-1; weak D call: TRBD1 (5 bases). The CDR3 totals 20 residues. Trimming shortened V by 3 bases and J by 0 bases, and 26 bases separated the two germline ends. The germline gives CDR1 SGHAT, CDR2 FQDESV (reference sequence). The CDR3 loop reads CASSFSRRGGLNIMNTEAFF. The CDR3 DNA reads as TGTGCCAGCAGCTTCTCTAGGCGGGGGGGGTTAAACATCATGAACACTGAAGCTTTCTTT.

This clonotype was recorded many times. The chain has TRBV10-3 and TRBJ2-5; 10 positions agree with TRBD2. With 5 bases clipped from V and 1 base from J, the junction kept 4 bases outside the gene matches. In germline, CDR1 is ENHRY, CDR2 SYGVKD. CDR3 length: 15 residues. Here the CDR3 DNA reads TGTGCCATCAGTCCGGGACTAGCGTCCCAAGAGACCCAGTACTTC. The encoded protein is CAISPGLASQETQYF.

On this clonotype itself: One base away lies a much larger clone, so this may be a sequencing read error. Here the CDR3 DNA reads TGTGCCAGCAGCTTATTTACTAGCGGGAGGTGGAGCTCCTACAATGAGCCGTTCTTC. Protein product: CASSLFTSGRWSSYNEPFF. The rearrangement links TRBV7-8 to TRBJ2-1; TRBD2 matches at 12 bases. Germline CDR1 reads SGHVS; CDR2 reads FQNEAQ. The CDR3 has 19 residues.

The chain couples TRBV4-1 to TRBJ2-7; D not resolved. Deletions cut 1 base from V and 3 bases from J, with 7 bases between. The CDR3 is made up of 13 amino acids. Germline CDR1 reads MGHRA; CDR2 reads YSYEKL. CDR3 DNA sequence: TGCGCCAGCAGCCAAGGCCGAGACTACGAGCAGTACTTC. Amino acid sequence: CASSQGRDYEQYF.